This is a list of T cell receptor beta chains from one sample in a study of early T cells in non-severe SARS-CoV-2 infection. TCRdb reprocessed the 5' RACE reads via MiXCR and lists one record per CDR3 protein. The table records about 77,000 distinct CDR3 sequences, 9% to 10% of them present only once. The sample comprised whole blood. The receptors were sampled from an adult who was a healthcare worker with PCR-confirmed SARS-CoV-2 infection or an uninfected control (not recorded which). CDR3s include the opening cysteine and the closing phenylalanine or tryptophan. Fields, in order: D gene, J gene, V gene, clone size, CDR3 DNA, CDR3 protein. D genes are given only for firm matches. Clone size is given for some rows only: seen once, a few or many times, or a class if the clone is expanded.

d_call: TRBD2; j_call: TRBJ2-1; v_call: TRBV12-3/TRBV12-4; clone_size: many; cdr3_nt: TGTGCCAGCAGTTCCCACCCCGGGACTAGCGGGAGGGGGGAGCAGTTCTTC; cdr3_aa: CASSSHPGTSGRGEQFF
d_call: NA; j_call: TRBJ2-5; v_call: TRBV28; clone_size: few; cdr3_nt: TGTGCCAGCAGGTCCGGGACCCAAGAGACCCAGTACTTC; cdr3_aa: CASRSGTQETQYF
d_call: TRBD1; j_call: TRBJ2-2; v_call: TRBV5-4; clone_size: many; cdr3_nt: TGTGCCAGCAGCAAAGGACAGGGGAGGAACACCGGGGAGCTGTTTTTT; cdr3_aa: CASSKGQGRNTGELFF
d_call: NA; j_call: TRBJ1-2; v_call: TRBV7-9; clone_size: many; cdr3_nt: TGTGCCAGCAGCTTAGGGTACGGGCAGTTGGCCTATGGCTACACCTTC; cdr3_aa: CASSLGYGQLAYGYTF
d_call: NA; j_call: TRBJ2-1; v_call: TRBV20-1; clone_size: many; cdr3_nt: TGCAGTGCTCACCAGACCCAAGCTCGGAGGGTTTACAATGAGCAGTTCTTC; cdr3_aa: CSAHQTQARRVYNEQFF
d_call: TRBD2; j_call: TRBJ2-1; v_call: TRBV3-1; clone_size: few; cdr3_nt: TGTGCCAGCAGCCGAGAAGGAGCGGGAGAGGGGAATGAGCAGTTCTTC; cdr3_aa: CASSREGAGEGNEQFF
d_call: TRBD1; j_call: TRBJ1-1; v_call: TRBV7-2; clone_size: few; cdr3_nt: TGTGCCAGCAGCCCAGGGGGCAGCGGGGACACTGAAGCTTTCTTT; cdr3_aa: CASSPGGSGDTEAFF
d_call: NA; j_call: TRBJ1-2; v_call: TRBV18; clone_size: many; cdr3_nt: TGTGCCAGCTCACCACCGGGATCAGCTAACTATGGCTACACCTTC; cdr3_aa: CASSPPGSANYGYTF
d_call: NA; j_call: TRBJ2-2; v_call: TRBV20-1; clone_size: NA; cdr3_nt: TGCAGTGCTAGTCTGTCCGCGAACACCGGGGAGCTGTTTTTT; cdr3_aa: CSASLSANTGELFF
d_call: TRBD1; j_call: TRBJ2-1; v_call: TRBV11-2; clone_size: NA; cdr3_nt: TGTGCCAGCAGCTCCAGGAGGGGACAGGGCTACAATGAGCAGTTCTTC; cdr3_aa: CASSSRRGQGYNEQFF
d_call: NA; j_call: TRBJ1-3; v_call: TRBV30; clone_size: many; cdr3_nt: TGTGCCTGGGGCCAAAGGAGGGCTGGAAACACCATATATTTT; cdr3_aa: CAWGQRRAGNTIYF
d_call: NA; j_call: TRBJ2-1; v_call: TRBV11-2; clone_size: once; cdr3_nt: TGTGCCAGCAGCTTATCCCGACAGTCCCGTAGCTCCTACAATGAGCAGTTCTTC; cdr3_aa: CASSLSRQSRSSYNEQFF
d_call: NA; j_call: TRBJ2-1; v_call: TRBV20-1; clone_size: NA; cdr3_nt: TGCAGTGGAGGCTCCTACAATGAGCAGTTCTTC; cdr3_aa: CSGGSYNEQFF
d_call: TRBD1; j_call: TRBJ1-2; v_call: TRBV5-4; clone_size: NA; cdr3_nt: TGTGCCAGCAGCTTGGGCGGGGGGGACAGATTTCACGGCTACACCTTC; cdr3_aa: CASSLGGGDRFHGYTF
d_call: NA; j_call: TRBJ2-1; v_call: TRBV5-7; clone_size: NA; cdr3_nt: TGTGCCAGCAGCCCTTCAGGGTACTACAATGAGCAGTTCTTC; cdr3_aa: CASSPSGYYNEQFF
d_call: NA; j_call: TRBJ1-1; v_call: TRBV5-1; clone_size: NA; cdr3_nt: TGCGCCAGCAGCTTGGCTGCGGGCCGGCGGAACACTGAAGCTTTCTTT; cdr3_aa: CASSLAAGRRNTEAFF
d_call: NA; j_call: TRBJ1-3; v_call: TRBV5-1; clone_size: many; cdr3_nt: TGCGCCAGCAGCTTGGTGGGGTCGCTCGCTGAAAACACCATATATTTT; cdr3_aa: CASSLVGSLAENTIYF
d_call: NA; j_call: TRBJ1-5; v_call: TRBV12-3/TRBV12-4; clone_size: NA; cdr3_nt: TGTGCCAGCAACCGAGGCGGGGGACAGCCCCAGCATTTT; cdr3_aa: CASNRGGGQPQHF
d_call: NA; j_call: TRBJ2-7; v_call: TRBV28; clone_size: many; cdr3_nt: TGTGCCAGCAGTCCCCGAACTAGTGTGCAGTACTTC; cdr3_aa: CASSPRTSVQYF
d_call: NA; j_call: TRBJ1-3; v_call: TRBV12-3/TRBV12-4; clone_size: many; cdr3_nt: TGTGCCAGCACCCCGACAGTCTCTGGAAACACCATATATTTT; cdr3_aa: CASTPTVSGNTIYF
d_call: TRBD1; j_call: TRBJ1-1; v_call: TRBV16; clone_size: many; cdr3_nt: TGTGCCAGCAGCCAAACCAGGGGGCCTGAAGCTTTCTTT; cdr3_aa: CASSQTRGPEAFF
d_call: NA; j_call: TRBJ2-7; v_call: TRBV3-1; clone_size: many; cdr3_nt: TGTGCCAGCAGCCAATTGAGGGACGAGCAGTACTTC; cdr3_aa: CASSQLRDEQYF
d_call: TRBD1; j_call: TRBJ1-1; v_call: TRBV5-1; clone_size: few; cdr3_nt: TGCGCCAGCAGCCTACAGGGGGAGACTGAAGCTTTCTTT; cdr3_aa: CASSLQGETEAFF
d_call: NA; j_call: TRBJ1-1; v_call: TRBV5-6; clone_size: many; cdr3_nt: TGTGCCAGCAGCTTTGGGGGCATCGGATGGAACACTGAAGCTTTCTTT; cdr3_aa: CASSFGGIGWNTEAFF
d_call: NA; j_call: TRBJ1-2; v_call: TRBV29-1; clone_size: NA; cdr3_nt: TGCAGCGTTGGCGGGGGCAGCGGCTATGGCTACACCTTC; cdr3_aa: CSVGGGSGYGYTF
d_call: NA; j_call: TRBJ2-5; v_call: TRBV18; clone_size: many; cdr3_nt: TGTGCCAGCTCGAACCAGGCTCAAGAGACCCAGTACTTC; cdr3_aa: CASSNQAQETQYF
d_call: TRBD2; j_call: TRBJ2-5; v_call: TRBV9; clone_size: NA; cdr3_nt: TGTGCCAGCAGCGTAGGGATAGCGGGAGCGCCTGAGACCCAGTACTTC; cdr3_aa: CASSVGIAGAPETQYF
d_call: TRBD1; j_call: TRBJ2-7; v_call: TRBV7-9; clone_size: many; cdr3_nt: TGTGCCAGCAGCTTAGCTGGGACAGAGAACGAGCAGTACTTC; cdr3_aa: CASSLAGTENEQYF
d_call: NA; j_call: TRBJ2-3; v_call: TRBV4-1; clone_size: NA; cdr3_nt: TGCGCCAGCAGCCAACTGGGAACAGATACGCAGTATTTT; cdr3_aa: CASSQLGTDTQYF
d_call: NA; j_call: TRBJ2-1; v_call: TRBV14; clone_size: many; cdr3_nt: TGTGCCAGCAGCCAAGTAGGACGGGGCAATGAGCAGTTCTTC; cdr3_aa: CASSQVGRGNEQFF
d_call: TRBD1; j_call: TRBJ2-5; v_call: TRBV7-9; clone_size: many; cdr3_nt: TGTGCCAGCAGACGGACAGGGGCCCAAGAGACCCAGTACTTC; cdr3_aa: CASRRTGAQETQYF
d_call: TRBD2; j_call: TRBJ2-1; v_call: TRBV27; clone_size: few; cdr3_nt: TGTGCCAGCAGTGCCGGGACTAGCGGTTACAATGAGCAGTTCTTC; cdr3_aa: CASSAGTSGYNEQFF
d_call: TRBD1; j_call: TRBJ2-3; v_call: TRBV4-2; clone_size: NA; cdr3_nt: TGTGCCAGCAGCCAAGATCGGACAGGGGTTACGCAGTATTTT; cdr3_aa: CASSQDRTGVTQYF
d_call: NA; j_call: TRBJ2-7; v_call: TRBV12-3/TRBV12-4; clone_size: NA; cdr3_nt: TGTGCCAGCAGTTTCCAGGTCAACTACGAGCAGTACTTC; cdr3_aa: CASSFQVNYEQYF
d_call: TRBD1; j_call: TRBJ2-7; v_call: TRBV5-1; clone_size: many; cdr3_nt: TGCGCCAGCAGGGACAGGGTGGGTGAGCAGTACTTC; cdr3_aa: CASRDRVGEQYF
d_call: TRBD2; j_call: TRBJ2-3; v_call: TRBV5-4; clone_size: many; cdr3_nt: TGTGCCAGCAGTATCGGCGGGAGCATAACCACAGATACGCAGTATTTT; cdr3_aa: CASSIGGSITTDTQYF
d_call: NA; j_call: TRBJ1-2; v_call: TRBV28; clone_size: NA; cdr3_nt: TGTGCCAGCAACTCCGGACAGCCCCCCTATGGCTACACCTTC; cdr3_aa: CASNSGQPPYGYTF
d_call: NA; j_call: TRBJ1-4; v_call: TRBV28; clone_size: NA; cdr3_nt: TGTGCCAGCAGTTCCCCCCCAACTAATGAAAAACTGTTTTTT; cdr3_aa: CASSSPPTNEKLFF
d_call: NA; j_call: TRBJ1-6; v_call: TRBV18; clone_size: few; cdr3_nt: TGTGCCAGCTCCGAGGGCATAGGCTCCTATAATTCACCCCTCCACTTT; cdr3_aa: CASSEGIGSYNSPLHF
d_call: NA; j_call: TRBJ1-6; v_call: TRBV28; clone_size: NA; cdr3_nt: TGTGCCAGCAGTTTATGGGGTAATTCACCCCTCCACTTT; cdr3_aa: CASSLWGNSPLHF